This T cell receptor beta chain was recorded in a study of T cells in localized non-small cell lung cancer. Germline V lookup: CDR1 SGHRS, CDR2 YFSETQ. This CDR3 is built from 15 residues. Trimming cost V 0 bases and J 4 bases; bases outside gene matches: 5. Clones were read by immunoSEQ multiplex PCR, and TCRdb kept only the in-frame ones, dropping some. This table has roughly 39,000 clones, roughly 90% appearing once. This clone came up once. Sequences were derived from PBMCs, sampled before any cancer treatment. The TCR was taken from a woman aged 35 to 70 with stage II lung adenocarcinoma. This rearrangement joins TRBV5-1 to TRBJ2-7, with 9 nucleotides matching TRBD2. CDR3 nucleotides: TGCGCCAGCAGCTTGGCCCCGACTAGCGGATACGAGCAGTACTTC. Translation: CASSLAPTSGYEQYF.